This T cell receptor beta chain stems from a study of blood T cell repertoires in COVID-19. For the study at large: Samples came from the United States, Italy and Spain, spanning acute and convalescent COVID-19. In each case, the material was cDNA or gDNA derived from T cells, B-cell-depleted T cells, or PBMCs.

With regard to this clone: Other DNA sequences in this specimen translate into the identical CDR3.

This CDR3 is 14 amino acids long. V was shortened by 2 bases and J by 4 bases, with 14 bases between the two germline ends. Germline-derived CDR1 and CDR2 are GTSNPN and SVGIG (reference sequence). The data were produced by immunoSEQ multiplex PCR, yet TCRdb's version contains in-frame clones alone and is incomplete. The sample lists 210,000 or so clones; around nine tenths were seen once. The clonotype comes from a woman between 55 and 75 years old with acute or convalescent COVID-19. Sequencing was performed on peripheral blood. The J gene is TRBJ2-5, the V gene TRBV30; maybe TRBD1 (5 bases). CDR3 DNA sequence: TGTGCCTGGAGTTATGGGCAGGGTGGAGAGACCCAGTACTTC. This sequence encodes CAWSYGQGGETQYF.